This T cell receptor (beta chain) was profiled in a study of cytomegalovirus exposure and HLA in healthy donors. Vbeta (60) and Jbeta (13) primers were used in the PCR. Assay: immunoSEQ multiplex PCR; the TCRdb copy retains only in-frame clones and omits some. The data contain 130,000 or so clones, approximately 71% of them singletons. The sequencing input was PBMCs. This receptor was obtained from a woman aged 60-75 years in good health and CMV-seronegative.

The CDR3: CAWTKAGGSDTQYF. The CDR3 bases are TGTGCCTGGACTAAAGCGGGAGGGTCAGATACGCAGTATTTT. The J gene is TRBJ2-3, the V gene TRBV30; 10 nucleotides align to TRBD2. The CDR3 extends over 14 amino acids. The ends lost 4 bases at V and 4 bases at J; junction bases unmatched: 5. CDR1 and CDR2 (germline): GTSNPN, SVGIG (reference sequence).